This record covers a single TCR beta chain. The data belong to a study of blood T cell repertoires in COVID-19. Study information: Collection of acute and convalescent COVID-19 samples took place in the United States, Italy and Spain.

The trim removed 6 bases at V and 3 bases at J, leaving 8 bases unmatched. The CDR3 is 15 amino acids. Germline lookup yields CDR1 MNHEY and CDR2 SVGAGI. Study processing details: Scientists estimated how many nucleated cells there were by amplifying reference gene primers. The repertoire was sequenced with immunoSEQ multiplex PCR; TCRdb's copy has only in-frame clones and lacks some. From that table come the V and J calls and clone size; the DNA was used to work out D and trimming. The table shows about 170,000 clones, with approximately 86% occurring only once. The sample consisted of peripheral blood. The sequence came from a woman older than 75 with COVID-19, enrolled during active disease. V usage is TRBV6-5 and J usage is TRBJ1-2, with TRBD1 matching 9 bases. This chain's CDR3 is CASRRGQGLYYGYTF. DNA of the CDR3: TGTGCCAGCAGACGAGGACAGGGGCTGTACTATGGCTACACCTTC.